Many counts were recorded for the clone carrying this T cell receptor (beta chain). The antigen remains unidentified. The germline CDR1 and CDR2 sequences are MNHEY and SVGAGI. The V and J ends lost 0 bases and 5 bases respectively, with 10 bases between them. The CDR3 has 14 amino acids. This specimen belongs to a study of human T cells and chemical hapten exposure. About the research overall: Minor volume differences among pooled libraries chiefly drove per-sample TCR yield variation.

Whole-study findings and limits: The number of TCRs above 1 in 1000 frequency did not change after DPC sensitization.

The sample's time point: healthy volunteer bleed at 6 weeks. Someone pulled total RNA out of unfractionated whole blood. The library labeled individual cDNA molecules by adding unique molecular identifiers to them. In the original analysis: Per-sample TCR counts ranged from about 23,224 to 750,000, median roughly 98,000. Each CDR3 protein is one row after TCRdb ran MiXCR on the RACE reads. What appears here as the V and J calls and clone size reflects TCRdb's work, not the paper's. In the table there are 75,000 to 80,000 distinct CDR3 sequences, 8.6% of which are singletons. Specimen: whole blood. This TCR came from a female donor in good health. Some clones in this sample may be carry-over from other donors' samples. The chain has TRBV6-5 and TRBJ1-1; the D is unclear. This chain's CDR3 is CASSYSQIRTEAFF. CDR3 bases: TGTGCCAGCAGTTACTCGCAAATTCGGACTGAAGCTTTCTTT.